What follows is one T cell receptor beta chain and its context. Produced via immunoSEQ multiplex PCR; TCRdb's table is partial and in-frame only. Of some 61,000 clones in the sample, about 89% were seen once. Germline V gene data show CDR1 as KGHDR and CDR2 as SFDVKD. Trimming left V 2 bases short and J 0 bases short, with 9 bases between. CDR3 length: 15 amino acids. These data belong to a study of blood T cell repertoires in COVID-19. Study-wide background: Nucleic acid was either cDNA or gDNA, and it came from T cells, B-cell-depleted T cells, or PBMCs.

The rearrangement uses TRBV24-1 and TRBJ1-1; D not resolved. The sample taken for sequencing was peripheral blood. The TCR originated in a man in his fifties or sixties with acute or convalescent COVID-19. The CDR3 protein is CATSDSRQLNTEAFF. CDR3 nucleotide sequence: TGTGCCACCAGTGATTCGCGGCAGTTGAACACTGAAGCTTTCTTT.